The next 17 T cell receptor beta chains were all read from a single sample in a study of shared clonotypes between healthy human individuals. Terminally differentiated effector memory CD45RA+ cells were excluded from the naive CD8 cells, which were CD45RO-negative and positively selected for CCR7. TCRdb's copy holds only in-frame clones and misses some; the assay was immunoSEQ multiplex PCR. The sample carries some 1,900,000 clones, around 96% recorded once. Sequencing was carried out using naive CD8+ T cells sorted from blood. These receptor sequences come from a man aged 18 to 35 in good health.

CDR3 nucleotide sequence: TGTGCCAGCAGGGTTACAGAAAGATACGAGCAGTACTTC. Translated, it gives CASRVTERYEQYF. V usage is TRBV2 and J usage is TRBJ2-7; D gene unclear. Germline V gene data show CDR1 as SNHLY and CDR2 as FYNNEI. The V end lost 6 bases, the J end lost 4 bases, and 13 bases lay between the germline ends. The CDR3 covers 13 residues.

The genes are TRBV7-8 and TRBJ2-7; TRBD1 agrees at 9 bases. Germline V gives CDR1 SGHVS, CDR2 FQNEAQ. This CDR3 is 14 amino acids long. The junction had 6 bases not matched to a gene; V was cut back by 7 bases and J by 2 bases. This chain's CDR3 is CASTPDRGAYEQYF. DNA of the CDR3: TGTGCCAGCACCCCGGACAGGGGAGCCTACGAGCAGTACTTC.

This sequence joins TRBV7-2 and TRBJ1-3; D not resolved. The CDR3 loop spans 15 amino acids. The V end lost 3 bases, the J end lost 0 bases, and 9 bases lay between the germline ends. Germline lookup yields CDR1 SGHTA and CDR2 FQGNSA. The CDR3 loop is CASSLAGASGNTIYF. CDR3 bases: TGTGCCAGCAGCTTGGCGGGTGCCTCTGGAAACACCATATATTTT. The whole variable domain, filled in from reference TRBV7-2 and TRBJ1-3, reads GAGVSQSPSNKVTEKGKDVELRCDPISGHTALYWYRQSLGQGLEFLIYFQGNSAPDKSGLPSDRFSAERTGGSVSTLTIQRTQQEDSAVYLCASSLAGASGNTIYFGEGSWLTVV.

The CDR3 spells CASSPGGRIATNEKLFF. The CDR3 DNA is TGTGCCAGCTCACCGGGGGGACGGATTGCAACTAATGAAAAACTGTTTTTT. The V and J genes are TRBV18 and TRBJ1-4; possibly TRBD1 for D (5 bases). This CDR3 is built from 17 residues. Germline V gene sequence: CDR1 KGHSH, CDR2 LQKENI. With 3 bases removed from V and 0 bases from J, the gap between germline ends came to 14 bases.

The chain uses TRBV5-1 and TRBJ2-1; no clear D gene. Trimming shortened V by 0 bases and J by 8 bases, and 15 bases separated the two germline ends. CDR3 length equals 15 residues. Germline CDR1 reads SGHRS; CDR2 reads YFSETQ. The CDR3 reads CASSLGLPLIDEQFF. CDR3 DNA sequence: TGCGCCAGCAGCTTGGGGCTCCCCCTGATAGATGAGCAGTTCTTC.

The chain recombines TRBV6-6 with TRBJ1-5; the D gene is possibly TRBD1 (5 bases). The CDR3 extends over 15 amino acids. Germline assignment: CDR1 MNHNY and CDR2 SVGAGI (reference sequence). The germline V and J ends were trimmed by 1 base and 1 base, with 8 bases remaining between them. The CDR3 spells CASSYFWDSNQPQHF. The DNA for the CDR3 is TGTGCCAGCAGTTACTTTTGGGACAGCAATCAGCCCCAGCATTTT.

On this clone itself: The sample holds other DNA sequences that translate to the same CDR3. The rearrangement joins TRBV10-3 to TRBJ2-7, with D hard to call. The germline V gene has CDR1 ENHRY and CDR2 SYGVKD. The ends were cut back, 6 bases at V and 3 bases at J, with 6 bases in the middle. This CDR3 is built from 11 residues. The CDR3 bases are TGTGCCATCAGCGAGAACTACGAGCAGTACTTC. It yields the protein CAISENYEQYF.

The chain combines TRBV5-1 with TRBJ1-1; D uncertain. Germline V gives CDR1 SGHRS, CDR2 YFSETQ. V dropped 4 bases and J dropped 1 base, with 14 bases sitting between them. The CDR3 extends over 15 amino acids. The CDR3 bases are TGCGCCAGCAGCCCTGTCGCAGAGAAGAACACTGAAGCTTTCTTT. This codes for CASSPVAEKNTEAFF.

The V call is TRBV27, the J call TRBJ2-7; a possible D gene is TRBD1 (6 bases). The CDR3 has 14 amino acids. Germline V gene sequence: CDR1 MNHEY, CDR2 SMNVEV (reference sequence). Trimming pared 8 bases from V and 3 bases from J, leaving 17 bases between. The CDR3 protein is CASRKWTGHYEQYF. The CDR3, as DNA: TGTGCCAGCCGTAAGTGGACGGGACACTACGAGCAGTACTTC.

The chain has TRBV9 and TRBJ1-6; no firm D call. This CDR3 is 13 amino acids long. Germline V gene sequence: CDR1 SGDLS, CDR2 YYNGEE. Between the trimmed V and J ends, which lost 0 bases and 4 bases, there was a span of 2 bases. CDR3: CASSVAYNSPLHF. CDR3 nucleotides: TGTGCCAGCAGCGTAGCGTATAATTCACCCCTCCACTTT. Drawing the rest from reference TRBV9 and TRBJ1-6, the complete variable domain is DSGVTQTPKHLITATGQRVTLRCSPRSGDLSVYWYQQSLDQGLQFLIQYYNGEERAKGNILERFSAQQFPDLHSELNLSSLELGDSALYFCASSVAYNSPLHFGNGTRLTVT.

The gene calls are TRBV4-1 and TRBJ1-3; D remains ambiguous. The CDR3 is made up of 15 amino acids. Germline lookup yields CDR1 MGHRA and CDR2 YSYEKL. Trimming stripped 0 bases from V and 0 bases from J, with 6 bases between. The CDR3 loop is CASSQEMGSGNTIYF. CDR3 in DNA: TGCGCCAGCAGCCAAGAAATGGGCTCTGGAAACACCATATATTTT.

The sample holds one count of this clone. V gene TRBV6-5 combines with J gene TRBJ1-1; D ambiguous. Germline V gene data show CDR1 as MNHEY and CDR2 as SVGAGI. Trimming shortened V by 6 bases and J by 4 bases, and 12 bases separated the two germline ends. The CDR3 runs 13 residues. This CDR3 reads CASSPVEGTEAFF. CDR3 bases: TGTGCCAGCAGCCCCGTGGAGGGCACTGAAGCTTTCTTT.

To note about this clone: The sample carries other DNA sequences with the same CDR3. This chain links TRBV27 with TRBJ2-7; 7 bases match TRBD2. Germline trimming cut 2 bases from V and 6 bases from J; bases unmatched to any gene: 4. CDR1 MNHEY and CDR2 SMNVEV come from the germline V gene (reference sequence). The CDR3 consists of 13 residues. In nucleotides, the CDR3 is TGTGCCAGCAGTTTAGGGGGGGGAAGCGAGCAGTACTTC. Protein sequence: CASSLGGGSEQYF.

This clone appeared a few times. V gene TRBV9 combines with J gene TRBJ1-2, with TRBD1 matching over 12 bases. Looked up from germline, CDR1 is SGDLS and CDR2 is YYNGEE. The ends lost 4 bases at V and 4 bases at J; junction bases unmatched: 5. CDR3 length: 15 residues. Written as DNA, the CDR3 is TGTGCCAGCAGCTTGGGACAGGGGGCAGGCTATGGCTACACCTTC. This codes for CASSLGQGAGYGYTF.

A remark on this clone: The same CDR3 arises from other DNA sequences in this sample as well. The rearrangement uses TRBV7-9 and TRBJ1-6, with D hard to call. This CDR3 has 16 residues. Germline CDR1 is SEHNR and CDR2 is FQNEAQ (reference sequence). V gave up 1 base and J gave up 0 bases, with 7 bases separating them. The CDR3 is CASSLEGSSYNSPLHF. The CDR3 coding sequence is TGTGCCAGCAGCTTAGAAGGCAGCTCCTATAATTCACCCCTCCACTTT.

The chain recombines TRBV7-2 with TRBJ1-2; 7 bases align to TRBD1. The CDR3 spans 15 residues. Germline CDR1 SGHTA, CDR2 FQGNSA. The J segment lost 8 bases and the V segment lost 5 bases, leaving 14 bases of the junction unmatched. The CDR3 DNA reads as TGTGCCAGCAGCCCGGACAGGACCTGGGTGGAGGGCTACACCTTC. It is translated as CASSPDRTWVEGYTF.

This chain links TRBV19 with TRBJ1-5; no clear D. The CDR3 totals 14 residues. With 7 bases removed from V and 3 bases from J, the gap between germline ends came to 13 bases. The germline V gene has CDR1 LNHDA and CDR2 SQIVND (reference sequence). CDR3 nucleotides: TGTGCCAGTACCTCGGTCGGGAACAATCAGCCCCAGCATTTT. Translation gives CASTSVGNNQPQHF.